A selection of T cell receptor beta chains follows, all from one sample in a study of cytomegalovirus exposure and HLA in healthy donors. The assay was immunoSEQ multiplex PCR, and TCRdb's table has in-frame clones only and misses some. The sample comprises 180,000 or so clones, about 89% of which are singletons, and 6.5% to 7.5% rests with the top ten. The sequencing input was PBMCs. The receptors come from a man in his thirties or forties in good health and CMV-seropositive. CDR3s include the opening cysteine and the closing phenylalanine or tryptophan. Fields, in order: J gene, V gene, CDR3 protein.

>TRBJ2-5|TRBV7-2
CASSLKGTKQETQYF
>TRBJ1-1|TRBV21-1
CASSEDLLRAEAFF
>TRBJ1-2|TRBV29-1
CSVEAGTGVYGYTF
>TRBJ2-7|TRBV4-1
CASSQSLAVTYEQYF
>TRBJ2-3|TRBV5-1
CASSGGTIRTSTDTQYF
>TRBJ1-1|TRBV7-8
CASSLLWSTEAFF
>TRBJ2-3|TRBV9
CASSVVDPDTQYF
>TRBJ2-2|TRBV9
CASSVGASGGTGELFF
>TRBJ2-1|TRBV9
CASSVSSRADEQFF
>TRBJ2-3|TRBV5-1
CASTSGRADVQYF
>TRBJ2-6|TRBV28
CASSPDSSGANVLTF